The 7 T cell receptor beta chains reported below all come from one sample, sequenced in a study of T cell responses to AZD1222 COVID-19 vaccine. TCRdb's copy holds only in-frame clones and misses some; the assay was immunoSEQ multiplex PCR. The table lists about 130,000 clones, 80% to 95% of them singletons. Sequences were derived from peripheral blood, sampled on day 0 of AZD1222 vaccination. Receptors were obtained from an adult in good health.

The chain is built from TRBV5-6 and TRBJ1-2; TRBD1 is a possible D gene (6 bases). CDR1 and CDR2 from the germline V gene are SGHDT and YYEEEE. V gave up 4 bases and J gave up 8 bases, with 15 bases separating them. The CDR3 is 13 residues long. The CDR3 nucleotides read TGTGCCAGCAGCCCTCAGGGGACCAAAGGCTACACCTTC. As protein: CASSPQGTKGYTF.

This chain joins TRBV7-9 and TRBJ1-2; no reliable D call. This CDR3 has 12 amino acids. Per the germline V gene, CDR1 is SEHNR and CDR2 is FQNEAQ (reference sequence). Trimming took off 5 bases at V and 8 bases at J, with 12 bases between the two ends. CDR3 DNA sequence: TGTGCCAGCAGCGCCTCGCGAGGGGGCTACACCTTC. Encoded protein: CASSASRGGYTF.

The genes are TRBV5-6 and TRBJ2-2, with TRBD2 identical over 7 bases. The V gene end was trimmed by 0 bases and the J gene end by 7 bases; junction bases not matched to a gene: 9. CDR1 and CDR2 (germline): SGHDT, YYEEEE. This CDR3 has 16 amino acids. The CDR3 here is CASSLAGRERSGELFF. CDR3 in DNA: TGTGCCAGCAGCTTGGCCGGGCGGGAGAGGAGCGGGGAGCTGTTTTTT.

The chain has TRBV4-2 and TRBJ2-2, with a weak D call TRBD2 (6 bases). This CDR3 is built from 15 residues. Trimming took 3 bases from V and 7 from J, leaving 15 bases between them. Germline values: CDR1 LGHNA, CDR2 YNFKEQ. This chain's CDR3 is CASSQVSSVVGELFF. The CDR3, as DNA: TGTGCCAGCAGCCAGGTGTCTAGCGTTGTCGGGGAGCTGTTTTTT.

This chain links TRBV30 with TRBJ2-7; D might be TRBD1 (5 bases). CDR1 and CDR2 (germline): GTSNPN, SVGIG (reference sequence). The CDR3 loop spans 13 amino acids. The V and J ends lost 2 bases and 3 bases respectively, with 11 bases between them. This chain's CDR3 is CAWSLGPHYEQYF. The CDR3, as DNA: TGTGCCTGGAGTTTGGGGCCTCACTACGAGCAGTACTTC.

The chain's CDR3 is CASRGGFQETQYF. The CDR3 coding sequence is TGTGCCAGCAGGGGGGGTTTTCAAGAGACCCAGTACTTC. The chain carries TRBV2 and TRBJ2-5; D perhaps matches TRBD2 (6 bases). The ends were cut back, 6 bases at V and 2 bases at J, with 10 bases in the middle. Germline CDR1 is SNHLY and CDR2 is FYNNEI. CDR3 length equals 13 residues.

CDR3 in DNA: TGTGCCAGCAGCCCACAGGGGGGCAATCAGCCCCAGCATTTT. This encodes CASSPQGGNQPQHF. This rearrangement joins TRBV7-3 to TRBJ1-5, with 8 bases that match TRBD1. CDR1 is SGHTA and CDR2 is FQGTGA in the germline V gene. This CDR3 region has 14 residues. V was pared by 5 bases and J by 2 bases, with 2 bases of the junction left unmatched.